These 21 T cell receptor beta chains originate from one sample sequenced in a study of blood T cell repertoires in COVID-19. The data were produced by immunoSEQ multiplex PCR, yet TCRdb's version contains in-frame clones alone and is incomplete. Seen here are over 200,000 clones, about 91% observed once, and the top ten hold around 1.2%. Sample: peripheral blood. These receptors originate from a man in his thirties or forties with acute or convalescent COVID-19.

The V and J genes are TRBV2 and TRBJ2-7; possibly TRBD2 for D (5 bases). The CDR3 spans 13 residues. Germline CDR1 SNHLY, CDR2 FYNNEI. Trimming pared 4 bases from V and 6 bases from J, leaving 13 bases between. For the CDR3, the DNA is TGTGCCAGCAGTGCGTGGGAGACGGGCGAGCAGTACTTC. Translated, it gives CASSAWETGEQYF.

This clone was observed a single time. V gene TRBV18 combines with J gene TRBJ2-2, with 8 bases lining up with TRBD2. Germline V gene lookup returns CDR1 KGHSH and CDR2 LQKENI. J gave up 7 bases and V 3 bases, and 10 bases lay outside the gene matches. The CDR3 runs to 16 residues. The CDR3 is CASSPGVAGFGGELFF. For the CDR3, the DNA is TGTGCCAGCTCACCTGGGGTAGCGGGATTCGGCGGGGAGCTGTTTTTT.

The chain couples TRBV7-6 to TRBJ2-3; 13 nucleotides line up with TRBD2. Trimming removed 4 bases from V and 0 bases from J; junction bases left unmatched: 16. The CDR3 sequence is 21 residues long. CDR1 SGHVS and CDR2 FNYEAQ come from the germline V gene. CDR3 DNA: TGTGCCAGCAGCTCCGGGACTAGCGGGATCTTGTTCCCTACTAGCACAGATACGCAGTATTTT. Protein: CASSSGTSGILFPTSTDTQYF.

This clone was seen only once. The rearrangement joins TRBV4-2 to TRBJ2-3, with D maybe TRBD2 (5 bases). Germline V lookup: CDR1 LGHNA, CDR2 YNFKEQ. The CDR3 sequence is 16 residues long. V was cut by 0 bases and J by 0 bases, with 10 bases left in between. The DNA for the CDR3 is TGTGCCAGCAGCCAAGAGTTAAGCGGAAGCACAGATACGCAGTATTTT. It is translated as CASSQELSGSTDTQYF.

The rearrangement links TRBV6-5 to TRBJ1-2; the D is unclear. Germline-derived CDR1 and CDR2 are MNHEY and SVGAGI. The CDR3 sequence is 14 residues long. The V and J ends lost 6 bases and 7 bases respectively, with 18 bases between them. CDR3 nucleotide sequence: TGTGCCAGCAGCAACAGAGGGTTAATGGGTGGCTACACCTTC. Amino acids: CASSNRGLMGGYTF.

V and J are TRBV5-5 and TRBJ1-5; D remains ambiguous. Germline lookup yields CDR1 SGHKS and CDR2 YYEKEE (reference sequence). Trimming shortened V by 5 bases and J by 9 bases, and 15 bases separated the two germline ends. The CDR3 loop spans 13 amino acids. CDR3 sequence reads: CASSRGLAGPQHF. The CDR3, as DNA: TGTGCCAGCAGTCGCGGGTTGGCGGGGCCCCAGCATTTT.

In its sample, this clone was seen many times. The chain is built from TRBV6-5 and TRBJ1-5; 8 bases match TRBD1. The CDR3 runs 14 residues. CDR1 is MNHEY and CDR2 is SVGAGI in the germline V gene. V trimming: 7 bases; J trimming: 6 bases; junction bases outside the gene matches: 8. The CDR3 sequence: CASTRGQGGQPQHF. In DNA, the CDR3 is TGTGCCAGCACCAGAGGACAGGGAGGTCAGCCCCAGCATTTT.

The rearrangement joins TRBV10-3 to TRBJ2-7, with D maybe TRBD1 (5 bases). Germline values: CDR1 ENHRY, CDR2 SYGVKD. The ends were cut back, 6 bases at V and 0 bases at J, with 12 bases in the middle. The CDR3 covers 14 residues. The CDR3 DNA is TGTGCCATCAGGTCCGGACAAGCCTCCTACGAGCAGTACTTC. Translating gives CAIRSGQASYEQYF.

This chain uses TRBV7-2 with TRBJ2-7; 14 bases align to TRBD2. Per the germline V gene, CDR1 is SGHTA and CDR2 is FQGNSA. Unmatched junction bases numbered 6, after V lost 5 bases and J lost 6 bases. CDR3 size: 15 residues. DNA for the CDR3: TGTGCCAGCAGCAAAGGACTAGCGGGGGGCTCCGAGCAGTACTTC. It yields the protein CASSKGLAGGSEQYF.

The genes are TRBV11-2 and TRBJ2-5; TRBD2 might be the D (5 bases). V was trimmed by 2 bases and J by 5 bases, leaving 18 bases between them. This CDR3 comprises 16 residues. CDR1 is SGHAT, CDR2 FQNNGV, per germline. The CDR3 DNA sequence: TGTGCCAGCAGCTTATACAGCACGGGATCGGGGGAGACCCAGTACTTC. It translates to CASSLYSTGSGETQYF.

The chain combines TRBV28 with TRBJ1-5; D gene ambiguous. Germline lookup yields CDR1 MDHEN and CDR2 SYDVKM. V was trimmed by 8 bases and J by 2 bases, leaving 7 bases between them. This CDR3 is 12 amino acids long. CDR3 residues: CASGRGNQPQHF. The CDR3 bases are TGTGCCAGCGGGAGGGGCAATCAGCCCCAGCATTTT.

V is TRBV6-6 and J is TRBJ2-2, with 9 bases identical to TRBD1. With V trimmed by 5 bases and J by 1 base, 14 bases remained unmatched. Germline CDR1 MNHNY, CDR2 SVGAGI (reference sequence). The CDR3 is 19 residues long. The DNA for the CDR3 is TGTGCCAGCAGTCCTATGGTATCGTCGGGACAGGGGAACACCGGGGAGCTGTTTTTT. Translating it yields CASSPMVSSGQGNTGELFF.

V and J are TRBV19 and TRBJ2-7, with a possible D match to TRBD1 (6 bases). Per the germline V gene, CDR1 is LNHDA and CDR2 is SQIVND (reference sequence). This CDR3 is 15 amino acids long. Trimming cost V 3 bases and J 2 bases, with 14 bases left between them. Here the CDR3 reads CASSMDRRSTYEQYF. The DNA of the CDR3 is TGTGCCAGTAGTATGGACAGACGCTCAACCTACGAGCAGTACTTC.

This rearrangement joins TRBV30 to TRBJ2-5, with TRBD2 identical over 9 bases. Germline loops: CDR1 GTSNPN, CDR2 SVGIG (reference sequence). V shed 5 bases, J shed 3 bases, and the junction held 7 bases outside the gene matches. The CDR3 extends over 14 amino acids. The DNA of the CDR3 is TGTGCCTGGGCTATTAGCGGGAGCAAAGAGACCCAGTACTTC. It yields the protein CAWAISGSKETQYF.

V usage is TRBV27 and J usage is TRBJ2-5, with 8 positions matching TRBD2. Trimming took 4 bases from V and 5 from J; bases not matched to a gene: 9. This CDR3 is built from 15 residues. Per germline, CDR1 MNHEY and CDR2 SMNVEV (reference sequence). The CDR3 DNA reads TGTGCCAGCAGTTCTTCCCGGACTAGCAAGGAGACCCAGTACTTC. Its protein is CASSSSRTSKETQYF.

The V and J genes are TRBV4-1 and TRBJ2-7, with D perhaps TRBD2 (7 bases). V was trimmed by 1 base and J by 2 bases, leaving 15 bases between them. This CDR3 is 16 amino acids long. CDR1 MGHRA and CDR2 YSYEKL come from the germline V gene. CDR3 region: CASSQVGGQGPYEQYF. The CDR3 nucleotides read TGCGCCAGCAGCCAAGTCGGGGGGCAGGGTCCCTACGAGCAGTACTTC.

Written as DNA, the CDR3 is TGTGCCAGTAGTACCATACTAGCGGGACTCCTCGGCTCCTACAATGAGCAGTTCTTC. The encoded protein is CASSTILAGLLGSYNEQFF. The chain links TRBV19 to TRBJ2-1; 10 positions match TRBD2. Germline CDR1 is LNHDA and CDR2 is SQIVND (reference sequence). The CDR3 loop spans 19 amino acids. V lost 4 bases, J lost 0 bases, and 12 bases stayed unmatched.

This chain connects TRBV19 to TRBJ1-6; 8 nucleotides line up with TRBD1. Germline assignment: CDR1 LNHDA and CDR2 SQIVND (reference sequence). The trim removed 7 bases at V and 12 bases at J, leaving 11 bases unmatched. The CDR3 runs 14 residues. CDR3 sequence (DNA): TGTGCCAGTAACACAGGACAGGGAGATATACCCCTCCACTTT. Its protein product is CASNTGQGDIPLHF.

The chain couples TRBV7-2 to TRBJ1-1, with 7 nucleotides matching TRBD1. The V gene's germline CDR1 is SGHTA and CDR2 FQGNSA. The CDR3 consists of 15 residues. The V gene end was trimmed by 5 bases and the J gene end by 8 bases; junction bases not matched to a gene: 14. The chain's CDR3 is CASSTGLYTGAEAFF. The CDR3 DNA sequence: TGTGCCAGCAGCACCGGATTATATACAGGGGCCGAAGCTTTCTTT.

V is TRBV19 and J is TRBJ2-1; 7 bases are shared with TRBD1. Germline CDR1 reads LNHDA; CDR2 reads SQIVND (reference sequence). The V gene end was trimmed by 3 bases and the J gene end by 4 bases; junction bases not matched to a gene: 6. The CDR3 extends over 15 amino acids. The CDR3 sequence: CASSIEGTEYNEQFF. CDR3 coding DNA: TGTGCCAGTAGTATCGAGGGGACAGAGTACAATGAGCAGTTCTTC.

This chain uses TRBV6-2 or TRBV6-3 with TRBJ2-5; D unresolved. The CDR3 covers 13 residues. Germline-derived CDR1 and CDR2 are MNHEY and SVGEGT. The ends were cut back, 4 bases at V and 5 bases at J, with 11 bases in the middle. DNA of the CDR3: TGTGCCAGCAGTTTGCGCCATGTGGAGACCCAGTACTTC. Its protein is CASSLRHVETQYF.